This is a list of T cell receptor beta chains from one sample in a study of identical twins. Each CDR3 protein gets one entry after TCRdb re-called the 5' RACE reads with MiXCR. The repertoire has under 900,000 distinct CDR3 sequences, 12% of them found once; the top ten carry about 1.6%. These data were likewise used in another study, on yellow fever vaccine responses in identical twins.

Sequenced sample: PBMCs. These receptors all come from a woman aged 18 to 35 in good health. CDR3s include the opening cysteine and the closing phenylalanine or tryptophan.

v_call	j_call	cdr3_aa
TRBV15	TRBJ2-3	CATSGRSGNLSFRTDTQYF
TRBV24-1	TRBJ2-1	CATSDPHRGDSYNEQFF
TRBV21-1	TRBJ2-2	CASSSHEAGHYTGELFF
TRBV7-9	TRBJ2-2	CASSYPRKTGELFF
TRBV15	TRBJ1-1	CATKAGRGVNTEAFF
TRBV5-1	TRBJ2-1	CASFSGSPYNEQFF
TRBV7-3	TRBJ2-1	CASSPNPGPGQGDEQFF
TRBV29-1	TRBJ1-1	CSVEDRLSRGLTEAFF
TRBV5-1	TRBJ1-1	CASSLWAGGRYTEAFF
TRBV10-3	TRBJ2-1	CAISVGSPSYNEQFF
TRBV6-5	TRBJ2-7	CASSYGQTKYF
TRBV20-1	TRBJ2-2	CSARDLGPGELFF
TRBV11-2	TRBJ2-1	CASSSGQGIYNEQFF
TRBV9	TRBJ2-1	CASSPLTSGRTTGEQFF
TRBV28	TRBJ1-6	CASSPGTVSNSPLHF
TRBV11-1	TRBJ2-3	CASSFPPGTSSGTDTQYF
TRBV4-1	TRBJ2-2	CASSQRGKGSTGELFF
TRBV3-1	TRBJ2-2	CASSQELVGRTGELFF
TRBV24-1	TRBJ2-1	CATSGVGLAGSYNEQFF
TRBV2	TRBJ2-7	CASSPGGHAYEQYF
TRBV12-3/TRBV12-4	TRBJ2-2	CASSPLAGANTGELFF
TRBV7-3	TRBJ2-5	CASSLTGVSRGDGTQYF
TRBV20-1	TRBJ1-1	CSTKTAVGPEAFF
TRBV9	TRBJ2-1	CASSVRVGVGEQFF
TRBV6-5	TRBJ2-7	CASSYGRLSGQGNEQYF
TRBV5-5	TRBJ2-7	CASSILYYEQYF
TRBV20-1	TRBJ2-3	CSASGGHTDTQYF
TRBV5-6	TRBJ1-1	CASSFPGTVNTEAFF
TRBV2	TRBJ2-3	CASRTSGEVDTQYF
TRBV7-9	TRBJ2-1	CASSSHSGGVDEQFF
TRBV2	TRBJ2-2	CASTSGANTGELFF
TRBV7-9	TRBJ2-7	CASSSPSGQGPHEQYF